This TCR beta chain was retrieved from a study of cytomegalovirus exposure and HLA in healthy donors. The PCR made use of 60 Vbeta and 13 Jbeta primers. Clones were sequenced by immunoSEQ multiplex PCR, and TCRdb holds only the in-frame ones, with some missing. The table includes approximately 160,000 clones, about 64% detected once. Notes on the study in general: Reported results showed that the classifier diagnosed cytomegalovirus status with high specificity and sensitivity. Three CMV-associated chains were confirmed in vitro to be specific for CMV antigens.

This clone was picked up one time. What it binds is not known. CDR1 and CDR2 from the germline V gene are MRHNA and SNTAGT. Trimming removed 0 bases from V and 7 bases from J, with 10 bases in between. The CDR3 totals 13 residues. This chain links TRBV6-4 with TRBJ2-7; TRBD2 might be the D (5 bases). Input material: PBMCs. This receptor was obtained from a man aged 45 to 65 in good health and CMV-seronegative. The CDR3 sequence is CASSDSEGMEQYF. In nucleotides, the CDR3 is TGTGCCAGCAGTGACTCCGAGGGTATGGAGCAGTACTTC.